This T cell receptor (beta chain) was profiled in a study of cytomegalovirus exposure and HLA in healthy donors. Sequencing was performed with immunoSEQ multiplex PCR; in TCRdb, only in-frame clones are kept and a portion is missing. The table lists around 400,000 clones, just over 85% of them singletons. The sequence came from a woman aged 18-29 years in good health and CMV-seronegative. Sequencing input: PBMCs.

The CDR3 is CASTRQESYEQYF. The DNA of the CDR3 is TGTGCCAGCACAAGACAGGAGTCCTACGAGCAGTACTTC. The chain couples TRBV2 to TRBJ2-7, with a tentative D call TRBD1 (6 bases). The CDR3 sequence is 13 residues long. With 7 bases removed from V and 1 base from J, the gap between germline ends came to 11 bases. CDR1 is SNHLY, CDR2 FYNNEI, per germline.